Listed below are T cell receptor beta chains from one sample, sequenced in a study of blood T cell repertoires in COVID-19. The data were produced by immunoSEQ multiplex PCR, yet TCRdb's version contains in-frame clones alone and is incomplete. The data contain 150,000 to 200,000 clones, approximately 91% of them singletons. Material for sequencing was PBMCs or T cells enriched from blood (not recorded which). These receptors were obtained from a woman between 18 and 29 years old who had recovered from COVID-19. Both conserved end residues are part of each CDR3. Fields, in order: J gene, clone size, V gene, D gene, CDR3 DNA, CDR3 protein. D genes are given only for firm matches. Part of the rows lack a size; the others show once, few, many or a class for expanded clones.

j_gene: TRBJ2-2
abundance: NA
v_gene: TRBV4-3
d_gene: TRBD1
CDR3nt: TGCGCCAGCAGCCAAGATTTGGGGACAGGGACCGCCGGGGAGCTGTTTTTT
CDR3aa: CASSQDLGTGTAGELFF

j_gene: TRBJ2-7
abundance: NA
v_gene: TRBV5-1
d_gene: NA
CDR3nt: TGCGCCAGCAGCTTGGCGGCTTGGACTTCCTACGAGCAGTACTTC
CDR3aa: CASSLAAWTSYEQYF

j_gene: TRBJ2-7
abundance: NA
v_gene: TRBV3-1/TRBV3-2
d_gene: NA
CDR3nt: TGTGCCAGCAGTCGACTACAGATTCCGACCTACGAGCAGTACTTC
CDR3aa: CASSRLQIPTYEQYF

j_gene: TRBJ1-3
abundance: NA
v_gene: TRBV7-7
d_gene: NA
CDR3nt: TGTGCTAGCAGCTACCTCGGCGGGACTTCTGGAAACACCATATATTTT
CDR3aa: CASSYLGGTSGNTIYF

j_gene: TRBJ2-7
abundance: NA
v_gene: TRBV7-2
d_gene: TRBD2
CDR3nt: TGTGCCAGCAGCTTTTTCGGGAGGGACTACGAGCAGTACTTC
CDR3aa: CASSFFGRDYEQYF

j_gene: TRBJ2-7
abundance: NA
v_gene: TRBV7-8
d_gene: TRBD2
CDR3nt: TGTGCCAGCAGTTCCTCCAGCGGGAACTCCTACGAGCAGTACTTC
CDR3aa: CASSSSSGNSYEQYF

j_gene: TRBJ1-1
abundance: NA
v_gene: TRBV27
d_gene: TRBD1
CDR3nt: TGTGCCAGCAGTTTAATCCTATCGGGACAGCAACGGGAAGCTTTCTTT
CDR3aa: CASSLILSGQQREAFF

j_gene: TRBJ2-7
abundance: NA
v_gene: TRBV4-3
d_gene: NA
CDR3nt: TGCGCCAGCAGCCAGGGGGGGGGCCCCAGCTACGAGCAGTACTTC
CDR3aa: CASSQGGGPSYEQYF

j_gene: TRBJ2-5
abundance: NA
v_gene: TRBV9
d_gene: TRBD2
CDR3nt: TGTGCCAGCAGCGTAGGGGACGCGGGGGGCGGGGAGACCCAGTACTTC
CDR3aa: CASSVGDAGGGETQYF

j_gene: TRBJ2-1
abundance: NA
v_gene: TRBV28
d_gene: TRBD1
CDR3nt: TGTGCCAGCAGTTTATGGGCCGGGACAGGGACGAATGAGCAGTTCTTC
CDR3aa: CASSLWAGTGTNEQFF

j_gene: TRBJ2-2
abundance: NA
v_gene: TRBV4-1
d_gene: NA
CDR3nt: TGCGCCAGCAGCCATAGGGGTTACCCGAGCACCGGGGAGCTGTTTTTT
CDR3aa: CASSHRGYPSTGELFF

j_gene: TRBJ2-7
abundance: NA
v_gene: TRBV6-2/TRBV6-3
d_gene: TRBD2
CDR3nt: TGTGCCAGCAGCCCGGGACTAGCGGGCTTTTTGGGCTCCTACGAGCAGTACTTC
CDR3aa: CASSPGLAGFLGSYEQYF

j_gene: TRBJ2-1
abundance: NA
v_gene: TRBV13
d_gene: NA
CDR3nt: TGTGCCAGCAGTCCTGGAGATCCCTACAATGAGCAGTTCTTC
CDR3aa: CASSPGDPYNEQFF

j_gene: TRBJ2-3
abundance: NA
v_gene: TRBV6-7
d_gene: TRBD2
CDR3nt: TGTGCCAGCAGTTACCCTCGACTAGCGGGAGAAGTAGATACGCAGTATTTT
CDR3aa: CASSYPRLAGEVDTQYF

j_gene: TRBJ1-1
abundance: NA
v_gene: TRBV5-1
d_gene: TRBD1
CDR3nt: TGCGCCAGCAGCTGGATAGGACAGGGGGCTAGCACTGAAGCTTTCTTT
CDR3aa: CASSWIGQGASTEAFF

j_gene: TRBJ2-1
abundance: few
v_gene: TRBV4-1
d_gene: NA
CDR3nt: TGCGCCAGCAGCCAAGATTGGGGGGTTGAGCAGTTCTTC
CDR3aa: CASSQDWGVEQFF

j_gene: TRBJ2-7
abundance: NA
v_gene: TRBV5-1
d_gene: TRBD1
CDR3nt: TGCGCCAGCAACTCCGGGACAGGGGCCTACGAGCAGTACTTC
CDR3aa: CASNSGTGAYEQYF

j_gene: TRBJ2-3
abundance: NA
v_gene: TRBV5-1
d_gene: NA
CDR3nt: TGCGCCAGCAGCTTGGGGTCAGCGGGCACAGATACGCAGTATTTT
CDR3aa: CASSLGSAGTDTQYF

j_gene: TRBJ2-7
abundance: NA
v_gene: TRBV6-5
d_gene: NA
CDR3nt: TGTGCCAGCAGTATAACAGGTTCTTCCTACGAGCAGTACTTC
CDR3aa: CASSITGSSYEQYF

j_gene: TRBJ2-5
abundance: NA
v_gene: TRBV28
d_gene: TRBD2
CDR3nt: TGTGCCACCCGCCCCGCGGGTAGCGGGAGGGTCTTGGAGACCCAGTACTTC
CDR3aa: CATRPAGSGRVLETQYF

j_gene: TRBJ1-2
abundance: NA
v_gene: TRBV29-1
d_gene: TRBD1
CDR3nt: TGCAGCGTTGGATTGGAGGCAGGGGGCCATGGCTACACCTTC
CDR3aa: CSVGLEAGGHGYTF

j_gene: TRBJ1-6
abundance: once
v_gene: TRBV4-1
d_gene: NA
CDR3nt: TGCGCCAGCAGCCAAGATCTGGCGGCGGGTAGATATAATTCACCCCTCCACTTT
CDR3aa: CASSQDLAAGRYNSPLHF

j_gene: TRBJ2-7
abundance: NA
v_gene: TRBV18
d_gene: TRBD2
CDR3nt: TGTGCCAGCACCCCGAGTAGCGGGAGTAGCTACGAGCAGTACTTC
CDR3aa: CASTPSSGSSYEQYF

j_gene: TRBJ2-7
abundance: NA
v_gene: TRBV6-1
d_gene: TRBD2
CDR3nt: TGTGCCAGCAGTGAATCGGGGGGTTCAGGTTACGAGCAGTACTTC
CDR3aa: CASSESGGSGYEQYF

j_gene: TRBJ2-1
abundance: NA
v_gene: TRBV27
d_gene: TRBD2
CDR3nt: TGTGCCACATCAGCGGGAGGGGTCTACAATGAGCAGTTCTTC
CDR3aa: CATSAGGVYNEQFF

j_gene: TRBJ2-7
abundance: NA
v_gene: TRBV9
d_gene: TRBD2
CDR3nt: TGTGCCAGCAGCGTCCCTAGCGGGGACTACAGAATACACTACGAGCAGTACTTC
CDR3aa: CASSVPSGDYRIHYEQYF

j_gene: TRBJ2-1
abundance: NA
v_gene: TRBV5-6
d_gene: NA
CDR3nt: TGTGCCAGCAGCTTGCCGGGACTCGCCTACAATGAGCAGTTCTTC
CDR3aa: CASSLPGLAYNEQFF

j_gene: TRBJ2-7
abundance: NA
v_gene: TRBV28
d_gene: TRBD2
CDR3nt: TGTGCCAGCAGTTTTCCCGGGACTAGAAGATACGAGCAGTACTTC
CDR3aa: CASSFPGTRRYEQYF

j_gene: TRBJ2-7
abundance: NA
v_gene: TRBV30
d_gene: NA
CDR3nt: TGTGCCTGGAACGTACAGGGTTACGAGCAGTACTTC
CDR3aa: CAWNVQGYEQYF

j_gene: TRBJ2-7
abundance: NA
v_gene: TRBV4-3
d_gene: TRBD2
CDR3nt: TGCGCCAGCAGCCCGGGACTAGCGGGACTCCACGAGCAGTACTTC
CDR3aa: CASSPGLAGLHEQYF

j_gene: TRBJ2-1
abundance: NA
v_gene: TRBV9
d_gene: NA
CDR3nt: TGTGCCAGCAGCGAGGGTGGGGGCGTATCCTACAATGAGCAGTTCTTC
CDR3aa: CASSEGGGVSYNEQFF

j_gene: TRBJ1-1
abundance: NA
v_gene: TRBV27
d_gene: NA
CDR3nt: TGTGCCAGCAGTTTATCTCTGCCAGGGTCCCTCACTGAAGCTTTCTTT
CDR3aa: CASSLSLPGSLTEAFF

j_gene: TRBJ2-2
abundance: NA
v_gene: TRBV5-1
d_gene: NA
CDR3nt: TGCGCCAGCAGCTTGGCACCAGGGGTGACCGGGGAGCTGTTTTTT
CDR3aa: CASSLAPGVTGELFF

j_gene: TRBJ2-7
abundance: NA
v_gene: TRBV7-6
d_gene: TRBD1
CDR3nt: TGTGCCAGCAGCTTAGCTGGACAGGGACACGAGCAGTACTTC
CDR3aa: CASSLAGQGHEQYF

j_gene: TRBJ2-1
abundance: NA
v_gene: TRBV12-3/TRBV12-4
d_gene: NA
CDR3nt: TGTGCCAGCACCCACCGAGCGGTGGGTGAGCAGTTCTTC
CDR3aa: CASTHRAVGEQFF

j_gene: TRBJ2-1
abundance: NA
v_gene: TRBV6-2/TRBV6-3
d_gene: NA
CDR3nt: TGTGCCAGCAGTCAGAAACCAGGACAGTGGTACAATGAGCAGTTCTTC
CDR3aa: CASSQKPGQWYNEQFF

j_gene: TRBJ2-3
abundance: NA
v_gene: TRBV7-6
d_gene: TRBD2
CDR3nt: TGTGCCAGCAGCTTTTTAGCGGGAGGGTCAGATACGCAGTATTTT
CDR3aa: CASSFLAGGSDTQYF

j_gene: TRBJ2-2
abundance: NA
v_gene: TRBV29-1
d_gene: NA
CDR3nt: TGCAGCGTTGAAGAAGGGGGCGGGGGGCGGGCCGGGGAGCTGTTTTTT
CDR3aa: CSVEEGGGGRAGELFF

j_gene: TRBJ2-7
abundance: NA
v_gene: TRBV23-1
d_gene: NA
CDR3nt: TGCGCCAGCAGTCAATCGGTCAGGGTAATCGACGAGCAGTACTTC
CDR3aa: CASSQSVRVIDEQYF

j_gene: TRBJ2-7
abundance: once
v_gene: TRBV29-1
d_gene: TRBD2
CDR3nt: TGCAGCGTTGGAGCGGGAGGTAGCGAGCAGTACTTC
CDR3aa: CSVGAGGSEQYF

j_gene: TRBJ2-7
abundance: few
v_gene: TRBV5-6
d_gene: NA
CDR3nt: TGTGCCAGCAGCTTGTCCCCAACCTACGAGCAGTACTTC
CDR3aa: CASSLSPTYEQYF

j_gene: TRBJ2-7
abundance: NA
v_gene: TRBV7-2
d_gene: TRBD2
CDR3nt: TGTGCCAGCAGGGGTGGGCTAGCGGCCTCCTACGAGCAGTACTTC
CDR3aa: CASRGGLAASYEQYF